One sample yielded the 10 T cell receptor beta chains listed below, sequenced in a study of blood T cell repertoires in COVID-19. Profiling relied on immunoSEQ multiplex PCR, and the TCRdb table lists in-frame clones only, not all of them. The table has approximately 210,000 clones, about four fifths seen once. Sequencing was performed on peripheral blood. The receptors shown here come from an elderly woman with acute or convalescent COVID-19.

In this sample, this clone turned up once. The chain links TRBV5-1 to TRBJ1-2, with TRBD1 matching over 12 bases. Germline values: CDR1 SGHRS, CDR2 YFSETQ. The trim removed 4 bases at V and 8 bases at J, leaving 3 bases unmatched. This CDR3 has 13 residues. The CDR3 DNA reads TGCGCCAGCAGCGGGACAGGGGGCGAGGGCTACACCTTC. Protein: CASSGTGGEGYTF.

The CDR3 nucleotides read TGTGCCAGCAGTTCTCCCCGCCGGGACAATGGAAACACCATATATTTT. This encodes CASSSPRRDNGNTIYF. The genes are TRBV6-5 and TRBJ1-3; the D gene is possibly TRBD1 (6 bases). This CDR3 contains 16 residues. Trimming removed 4 bases at V and 3 bases at J, with 16 bases between. CDR1 is MNHEY, CDR2 SVGAGI, per germline.

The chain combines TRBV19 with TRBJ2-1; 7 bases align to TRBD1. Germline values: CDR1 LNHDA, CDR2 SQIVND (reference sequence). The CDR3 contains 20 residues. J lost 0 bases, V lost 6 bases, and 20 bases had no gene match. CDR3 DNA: TGTGCCAGTAGGACCAACAGGGGTCCCATGAGACCGAACTCCTACAATGAGCAGTTCTTC. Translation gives CASRTNRGPMRPNSYNEQFF.

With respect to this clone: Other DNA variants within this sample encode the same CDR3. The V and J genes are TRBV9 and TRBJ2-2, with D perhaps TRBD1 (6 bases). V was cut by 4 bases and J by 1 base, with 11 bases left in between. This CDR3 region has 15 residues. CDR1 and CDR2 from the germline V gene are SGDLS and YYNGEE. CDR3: CASSPRGQNTGELFF. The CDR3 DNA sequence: TGTGCCAGCAGCCCAAGGGGACAGAACACCGGGGAGCTGTTTTTT. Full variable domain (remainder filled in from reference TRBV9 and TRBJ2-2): DSGVTQTPKHLITATGQRVTLRCSPRSGDLSVYWYQQSLDQGLQFLIQYYNGEERAKGNILERFSAQQFPDLHSELNLSSLELGDSALYFCASSPRGQNTGELFFGEGSRLTVL.

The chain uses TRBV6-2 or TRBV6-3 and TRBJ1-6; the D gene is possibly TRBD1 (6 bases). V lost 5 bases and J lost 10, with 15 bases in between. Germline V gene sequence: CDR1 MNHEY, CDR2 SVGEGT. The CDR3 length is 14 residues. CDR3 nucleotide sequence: TGTGCCAGCAGTAGCGGGACACCGGCCTCACCCCTCCACTTT. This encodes CASSSGTPASPLHF.

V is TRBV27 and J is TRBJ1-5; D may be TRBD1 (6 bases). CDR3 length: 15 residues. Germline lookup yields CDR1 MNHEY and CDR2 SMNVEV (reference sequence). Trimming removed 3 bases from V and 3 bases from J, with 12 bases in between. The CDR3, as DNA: TGTGCCAGCAGTTTCAGGGGTCGGGTCAATCAGCCCCAGCATTTT. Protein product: CASSFRGRVNQPQHF.

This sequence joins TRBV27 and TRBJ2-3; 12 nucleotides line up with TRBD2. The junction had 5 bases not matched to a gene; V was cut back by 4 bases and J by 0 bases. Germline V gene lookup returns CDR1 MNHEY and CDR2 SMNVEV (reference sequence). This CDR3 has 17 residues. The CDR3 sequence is CASSSTSGGPSTDTQYF. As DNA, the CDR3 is TGTGCCAGCAGTTCGACTAGCGGGGGCCCTAGCACAGATACGCAGTATTTT.

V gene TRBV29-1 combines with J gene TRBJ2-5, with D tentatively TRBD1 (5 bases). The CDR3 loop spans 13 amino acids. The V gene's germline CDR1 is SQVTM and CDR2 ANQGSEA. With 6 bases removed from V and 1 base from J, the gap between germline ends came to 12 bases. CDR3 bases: TGCAGCGTGGATTATGACAGCCAAGAGACCCAGTACTTC. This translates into CSVDYDSQETQYF.

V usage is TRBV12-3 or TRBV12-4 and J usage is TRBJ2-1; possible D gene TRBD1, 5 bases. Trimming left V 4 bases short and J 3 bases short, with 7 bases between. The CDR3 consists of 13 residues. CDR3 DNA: TGTGCCAGCAGTTGGCAGGGCTACAATGAGCAGTTCTTC. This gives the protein CASSWQGYNEQFF.

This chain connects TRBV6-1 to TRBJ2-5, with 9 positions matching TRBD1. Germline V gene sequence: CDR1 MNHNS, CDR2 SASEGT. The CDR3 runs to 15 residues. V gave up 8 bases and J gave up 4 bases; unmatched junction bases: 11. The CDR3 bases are TGTGCCAGCGTCCGAGGGGGACAGGGCGGAGAGACCCAGTACTTC. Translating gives CASVRGGQGGETQYF.